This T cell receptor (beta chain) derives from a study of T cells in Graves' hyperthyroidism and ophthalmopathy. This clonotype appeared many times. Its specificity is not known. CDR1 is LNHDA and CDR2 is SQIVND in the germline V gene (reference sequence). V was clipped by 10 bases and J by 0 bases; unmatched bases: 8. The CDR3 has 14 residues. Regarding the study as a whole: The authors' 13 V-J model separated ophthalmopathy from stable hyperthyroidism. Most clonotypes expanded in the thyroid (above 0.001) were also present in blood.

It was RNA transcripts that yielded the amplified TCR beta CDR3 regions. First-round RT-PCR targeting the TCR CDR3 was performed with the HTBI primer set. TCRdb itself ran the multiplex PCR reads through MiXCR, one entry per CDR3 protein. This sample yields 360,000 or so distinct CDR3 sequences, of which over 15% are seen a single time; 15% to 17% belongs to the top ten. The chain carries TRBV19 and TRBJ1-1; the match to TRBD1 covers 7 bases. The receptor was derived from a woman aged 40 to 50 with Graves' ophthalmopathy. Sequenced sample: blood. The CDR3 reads CATQRDRLNTEAFF. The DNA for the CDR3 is TGTGCCACACAGAGGGACAGACTGAACACTGAAGCTTTCTTT.